This T cell receptor (beta chain) is from a study of T cell changes during pregnancy in multiple sclerosis. The CDR3 spans 16 residues. Germline V gene lookup returns CDR1 SNHLY and CDR2 FYNNEI. After removal of 4 bases from V and 4 bases from J, the junction contained 7 bases not matched to a gene. The method was immunoSEQ multiplex PCR; TCRdb's version includes in-frame clones alone and lacks a portion of them. In the table there are under 50,000 clones, 90% to 95% of which are singletons. The rearrangement uses TRBV2 and TRBJ2-2; 9 positions agree with TRBD1. Source: CD8+ T cells from peripheral blood mononuclear cells, taken in the third trimester of pregnancy. The TCR originated in a female donor with multiple sclerosis, enrolled in a pregnancy study. CDR3 loop: CASSGGDRVVTGELFF. The CDR3 DNA follows: TGTGCCAGCAGTGGCGGGGACAGGGTGGTCACCGGGGAGCTGTTTTTT.